This T cell receptor (beta chain) was identified during a study of chemoradiotherapy in HPV16-positive cancers. The CDR3 extends over 14 amino acids. Trimming removed 6 bases from V and 3 bases from J; junction bases left unmatched: 5. Germline V gene data show CDR1 as SGHRS and CDR2 as YFSETQ. Repertoires were generated with immunoSEQ multiplex PCR, while TCRdb's copy carries only in-frame clones and drops some. This sample has 9,500 to 12,000 clones, with 80% to 95% found just once. The clonotype originates from a human donor with HPV-associated anogenital cancer. The sequences come from blood, collected from a patient who underwent chemoradiotherapy. J is TRBJ2-3 and V is TRBV5-1; TRBD1 agrees at 9 bases. This CDR3 is CASIGTGRTDTQYF. In nucleotides, the CDR3 is TGCGCCAGCATCGGGACAGGGAGGACAGATACGCAGTATTTT.